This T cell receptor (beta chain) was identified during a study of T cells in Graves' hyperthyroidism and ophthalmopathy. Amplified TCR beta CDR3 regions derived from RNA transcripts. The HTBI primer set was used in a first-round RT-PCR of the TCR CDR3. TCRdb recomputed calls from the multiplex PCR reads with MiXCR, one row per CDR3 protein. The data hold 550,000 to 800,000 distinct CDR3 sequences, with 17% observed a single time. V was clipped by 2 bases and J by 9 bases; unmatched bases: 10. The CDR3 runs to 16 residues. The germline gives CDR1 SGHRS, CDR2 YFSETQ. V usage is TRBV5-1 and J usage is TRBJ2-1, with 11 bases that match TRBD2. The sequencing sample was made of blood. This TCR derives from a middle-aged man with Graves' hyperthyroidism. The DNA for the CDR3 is TGCGCCAGCAGCTTATCCCCGACTAGCGGGATTATTGAGCAGTTCTTC. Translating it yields CASSLSPTSGIIEQFF. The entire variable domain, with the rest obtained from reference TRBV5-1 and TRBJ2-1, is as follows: KAGVTQTPRYLIKTRGQQVTLSCSPISGHRSVSWYQQTPGQGLQFLFEYFSETQRNKGNFPGRFSGRQFSNSRSEMNVSTLELGDSALYLCASSLSPTSGIIEQFFGPGTRLTVL.